This T cell receptor beta chain was identified in a study of beta chain features in type 1 diabetes. The germline CDR1 and CDR2 sequences are PRHDT and FYEKMQ (reference sequence). V was shortened by 2 bases and J by 3 bases, with 10 bases between the two germline ends. This CDR3 contains 14 residues. Study conclusions and caveats: Across patients, naive, central memory and Treg TCRB repertoires exhibited apparently greater similarity than was observed across healthy donors. Across all four CD4+ subsets, people with type 1 diabetes showed modestly shorter TCRB CDR3s.

The isolated RNA, all of it, was reverse transcribed, so expressed TCRB transcripts were what got sequenced. Sequencing used immunoSEQ multiplex PCR; TCRdb keeps in-frame clones, though not all of them. Of around 300,000 clones in the sample, roughly 8% were seen once. This clone was detected ten times or more. The antigen remains undetermined. The source is a woman in her late teens or twenties in good health. The sequencing sample was made of central memory CD4+ T cells from blood. J is TRBJ1-1 and V is TRBV13, with D uncertain. The CDR3 reads CASSLQVLDTEAFF. Here the CDR3 DNA reads TGTGCCAGCAGCTTACAGGTCCTGGACACTGAAGCTTTCTTT.